This TCR beta chain was profiled in a study of T cell responses to AZD1222 COVID-19 vaccine. The data were produced by immunoSEQ multiplex PCR, yet TCRdb's version contains in-frame clones alone and is incomplete. The table lists about 150,000 clones, approximately 91% of them singletons, with 1.5% to 2.5% in the top ten. In germline, CDR1 is MNHEY, CDR2 SMNVEV (reference sequence). CDR3 length: 16 amino acids. Trimming removed 5 bases from V and 0 bases from J, with 13 bases in between. This clonotype originated in an adult who received the AZD1222 COVID-19 vaccine. This chain connects TRBV27 to TRBJ2-2; maybe TRBD2 (6 bases). Sequencing used peripheral blood, obtained 28 days after the second AZD1222 dose. The CDR3 sequence: CASSRWTTSNTGELFF. DNA of the CDR3: TGTGCCAGCAGTCGTTGGACTACTTCGAACACCGGGGAGCTGTTTTTT.